A selection of T cell receptor beta chains follows, all from one sample in a study of shared T cell receptors in the human thymus. Measured with immunoSEQ multiplex PCR; TCRdb has only the in-frame clones, and not every one. Among hundreds of thousands of clones listed, around 78% were seen once. In addition, the sample was reused for a study of human thymus T cells.

The sequencing input was thymocytes. These receptors all stem from a boy younger than two with a congenital heart defect. Each CDR3 is given with its conserved first and last residue. Fields, in order: J gene, V gene, D gene, clone size, CDR3 DNA, CDR3 protein. The D gene is left open where the match is weak. Some rows mark clone size as missing; the rest say once, few, many or name a class of expanded clone.

j_gene: TRBJ2-5
v_gene: TRBV29-1
d_gene: TRBD1
abundance: few
CDR3nt: TGCAGCGTTGAAGTCCCGGGACAGAGGGAGACCCAGTACTTC
CDR3aa: CSVEVPGQRETQYF

j_gene: TRBJ2-6
v_gene: TRBV4-2
d_gene: TRBD1
abundance: -
CDR3nt: TGTGCCAGCAGCCAAGCGGACAGGAGGACCTCTGGGGCCAACGTCCTGACTTTC
CDR3aa: CASSQADRRTSGANVLTF

j_gene: TRBJ2-7
v_gene: TRBV4-1
d_gene: TRBD1
abundance: few
CDR3nt: TGCGCCAGCAGCCAAGACCCGGGACAGGAGTCCTACGAGCAGTACTTC
CDR3aa: CASSQDPGQESYEQYF

j_gene: TRBJ2-7
v_gene: TRBV7-2
d_gene: TRBD2
abundance: -
CDR3nt: TGTGCCAGCAGCCTAAGAGGACTAGCGGATGACTCCTACGAGCAGTACTTC
CDR3aa: CASSLRGLADDSYEQYF

j_gene: TRBJ2-1
v_gene: TRBV7-9
d_gene: TRBD1
abundance: -
CDR3nt: TGTGCCAGCACCCGGTGTGGACAGGGGGTTTACAATGAGCAGTTCTTC
CDR3aa: CASTRCGQGVYNEQFF

j_gene: TRBJ2-4
v_gene: TRBV7-6
d_gene: TRBD2
abundance: -
CDR3nt: TGTGCCAGCAGCCCCTTTACCGGGACTAGCGGGTTTAATTCCAAAAACATTCAGTACTTC
CDR3aa: CASSPFTGTSGFNSKNIQYF

j_gene: TRBJ2-4
v_gene: TRBV4-3
d_gene: TRBD2
abundance: -
CDR3nt: TGCGCCAGCAGCCAAGATCGGGTAGCGGGGGGGTTGGGATACATTCAGTACTTC
CDR3aa: CASSQDRVAGGLGYIQYF

j_gene: TRBJ2-3
v_gene: TRBV6-6
d_gene: -
abundance: -
CDR3nt: TGTGCCAGCAGTTACTCTGGCGGAGATACGCAGTATTTT
CDR3aa: CASSYSGGDTQYF

j_gene: TRBJ1-5
v_gene: TRBV5-5
d_gene: -
abundance: -
CDR3nt: TGTGCCAGCAGCTTGACAGGCCAGCCCCAGCATTTT
CDR3aa: CASSLTGQPQHF

j_gene: TRBJ2-7
v_gene: TRBV4-2
d_gene: TRBD2
abundance: -
CDR3nt: TGTGCCAGCAGCCCGGGACTAGTCCCCTACGAGCAGTACTTC
CDR3aa: CASSPGLVPYEQYF

j_gene: TRBJ1-3
v_gene: TRBV6-6
d_gene: -
abundance: -
CDR3nt: TGTGCCAGCAGTTCCTCGGACGGGAACTCTGGAAACACCATATATTTT
CDR3aa: CASSSSDGNSGNTIYF

j_gene: TRBJ2-5
v_gene: TRBV18
d_gene: TRBD1
abundance: -
CDR3nt: TGTGCCAGCTCACCAGACAGGGGTGAAGGAGAGACCCAGTACTTC
CDR3aa: CASSPDRGEGETQYF

j_gene: TRBJ2-2
v_gene: TRBV5-1
d_gene: -
abundance: once
CDR3nt: TGCGCCAGCAGCTCAAACAGGGTCGAGGGGACCGGGGAGCTGTTTTTT
CDR3aa: CASSSNRVEGTGELFF

j_gene: TRBJ2-7
v_gene: TRBV7-9
d_gene: TRBD1
abundance: -
CDR3nt: TGTGCCAGCAGCTTAGGGAGACAGGGGGCAAACGAGCAGTACTTC
CDR3aa: CASSLGRQGANEQYF

j_gene: TRBJ2-7
v_gene: TRBV7-9
d_gene: -
abundance: -
CDR3nt: TGTGCCAGCAGCTATCCGTGGGGGGGCGCAGTGTACGAGCAGTACTTC
CDR3aa: CASSYPWGGAVYEQYF

j_gene: TRBJ2-1
v_gene: TRBV7-6
d_gene: -
abundance: -
CDR3nt: TGTGCCAGCAGCTCGGTCCGGGAGAGTTCCTACAATGAGCAGTTCTTC
CDR3aa: CASSSVRESSYNEQFF

j_gene: TRBJ1-1
v_gene: TRBV27
d_gene: -
abundance: -
CDR3nt: TGTGCCAGCGGTTCTCAGGGGCTTCACACTGAAGCTTTCTTT
CDR3aa: CASGSQGLHTEAFF

j_gene: TRBJ1-3
v_gene: TRBV4-3
d_gene: -
abundance: -
CDR3nt: TGCGCCAGCAGCCTCAGCCAGGGACTTTACGGAAACACCATATATTTT
CDR3aa: CASSLSQGLYGNTIYF

j_gene: TRBJ1-2
v_gene: TRBV29-1
d_gene: -
abundance: -
CDR3nt: TGCAGCGCACTTCAGGGAGGGAACTATGGCTACACCTTC
CDR3aa: CSALQGGNYGYTF

j_gene: TRBJ1-1
v_gene: TRBV6-6
d_gene: -
abundance: -
CDR3nt: TGTGCCAGCAGTTATTACGGGGGAGAGGCTGAAGCTTTCTTT
CDR3aa: CASSYYGGEAEAFF

j_gene: TRBJ2-4
v_gene: TRBV7-2
d_gene: -
abundance: -
CDR3nt: TGTGCCAGCAGCTATAGAGTCGGCAGGGGAGCCAAAAACATTCAGTACTTC
CDR3aa: CASSYRVGRGAKNIQYF

j_gene: TRBJ2-1
v_gene: TRBV5-3
d_gene: TRBD2
abundance: -
CDR3nt: TGTGCCAGAAGCTTGCTGGGACTAGCGGGAATCAGGGGGAATGAGCAGTTCTTC
CDR3aa: CARSLLGLAGIRGNEQFF

j_gene: TRBJ2-7
v_gene: TRBV27
d_gene: -
abundance: few
CDR3nt: TGTGCCAGCAGTTTATTCGCGGGACCCTACGAGCAGTACTTC
CDR3aa: CASSLFAGPYEQYF

j_gene: TRBJ2-5
v_gene: TRBV29-1
d_gene: TRBD2
abundance: -
CDR3nt: TGCAGCGTTGCAACCCCGGGAGGGCCCCAGACCCAGTACTTC
CDR3aa: CSVATPGGPQTQYF

j_gene: TRBJ1-2
v_gene: TRBV27
d_gene: TRBD1
abundance: -
CDR3nt: TGTGCCAGCAGTTTTATGACAGGGGATGGCTACACCTTC
CDR3aa: CASSFMTGDGYTF

j_gene: TRBJ2-7
v_gene: TRBV5-6
d_gene: TRBD2
abundance: -
CDR3nt: TGTGCCAGCCGGAGGTCTAGCGGACTCTCCTACGAGCAGTACTTC
CDR3aa: CASRRSSGLSYEQYF

j_gene: TRBJ1-5
v_gene: TRBV6-1
d_gene: -
abundance: once
CDR3nt: TGTGCCAGCAGTGAACCCCGAGGGGGACGCAATCAGCCCCAGCATTTT
CDR3aa: CASSEPRGGRNQPQHF

j_gene: TRBJ1-1
v_gene: TRBV5-6
d_gene: TRBD1
abundance: -
CDR3nt: TGTGCCAGCAGCGTAAACAGGGGGAGAAGGACTGAAGCTTTCTTT
CDR3aa: CASSVNRGRRTEAFF

j_gene: TRBJ2-3
v_gene: TRBV9
d_gene: -
abundance: -
CDR3nt: TGTGCCAGCAGTTTAGCGGCAGATACGCAGTATTTT
CDR3aa: CASSLAADTQYF

j_gene: TRBJ2-2
v_gene: TRBV27
d_gene: TRBD2
abundance: -
CDR3nt: TGTGCCAGCGCCGGACTAGGCAGGGACACCGGGGAGCTGTTTTTT
CDR3aa: CASAGLGRDTGELFF